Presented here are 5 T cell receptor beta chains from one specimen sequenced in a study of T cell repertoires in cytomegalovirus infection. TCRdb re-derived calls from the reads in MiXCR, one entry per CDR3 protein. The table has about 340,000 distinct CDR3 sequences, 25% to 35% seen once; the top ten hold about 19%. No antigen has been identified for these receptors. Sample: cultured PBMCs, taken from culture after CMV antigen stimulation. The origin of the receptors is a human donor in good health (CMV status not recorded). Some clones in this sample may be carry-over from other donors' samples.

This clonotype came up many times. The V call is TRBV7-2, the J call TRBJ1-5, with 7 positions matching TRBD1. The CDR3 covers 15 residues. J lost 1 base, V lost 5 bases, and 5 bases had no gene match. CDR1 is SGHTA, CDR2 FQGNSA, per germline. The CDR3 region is CASSVRGQSNQPQHF. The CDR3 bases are TGTGCCAGCAGCGTACGGGGACAGAGCAATCAGCCCCAGCATTTT.

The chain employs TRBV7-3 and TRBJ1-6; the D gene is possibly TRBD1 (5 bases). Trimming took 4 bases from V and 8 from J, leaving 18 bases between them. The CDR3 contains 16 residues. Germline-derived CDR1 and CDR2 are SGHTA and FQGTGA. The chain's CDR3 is CASSSLGGQGHSPLHF. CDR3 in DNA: TGTGCCAGCAGCTCACTCGGCGGGCAGGGTCATTCACCCCTCCACTTT.

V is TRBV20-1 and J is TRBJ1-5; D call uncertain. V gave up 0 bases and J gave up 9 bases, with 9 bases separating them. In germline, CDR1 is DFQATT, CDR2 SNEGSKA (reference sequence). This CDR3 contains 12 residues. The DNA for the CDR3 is TGCAGTGCTAGAGAGGCCAATGGGCCCCAGCATTTT. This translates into CSAREANGPQHF.

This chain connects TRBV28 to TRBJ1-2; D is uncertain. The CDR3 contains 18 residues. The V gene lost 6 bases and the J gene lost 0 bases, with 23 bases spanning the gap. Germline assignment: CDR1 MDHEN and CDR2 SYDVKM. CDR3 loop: CASSIRPHLVGSNYGYTF. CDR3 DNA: TGTGCCAGCAGCATTCGGCCTCACCTCGTGGGATCTAACTATGGCTACACCTTC.

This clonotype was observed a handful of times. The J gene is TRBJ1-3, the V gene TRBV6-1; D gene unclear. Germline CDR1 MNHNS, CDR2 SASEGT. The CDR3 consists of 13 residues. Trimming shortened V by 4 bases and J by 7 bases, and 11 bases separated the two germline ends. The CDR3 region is CASSANLENTIYF. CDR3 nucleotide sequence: TGTGCCAGCAGTGCCAATCTGGAGAACACCATATATTTT.